This entry describes one TCR beta chain. The V gene's germline CDR1 is MGHRA and CDR2 YSYEKL. The CDR3 covers 13 residues. Trimming took 1 base from V and 5 from J, leaving 5 bases between them. Semi-nested PCR with Nested Universal Primer A followed constant-region reverse priming of full-length variable regions. MiXCR was run by TCRdb on the 5' RACE reads, yielding one entry per CDR3 protein. Among about 5,700 distinct CDR3 sequences listed, around 31% were seen once. The sequence came from a female donor with breast cancer. The sample taken for sequencing was naive CD4+ T cells sorted from a lymph node. Subset meaning: naive CD4+ T cells, CD4+CD45RA+CD25-. The chain carries TRBV4-1 and TRBJ2-2; D is ambiguous. In nucleotides, the CDR3 is TGCGCCAGCAGCCAAGTTAGGACCGGGGAGCTGTTTTTT. It specifies CASSQVRTGELFF.